This T cell receptor (beta chain) was documented in a study of cytotoxic CD8 clonotypes in ibrutinib-treated CLL. About the study: Samples averaged around 280,000 productive templates and just under 95,000 productive rearrangements.

The CDR3 spans 12 residues. V gave up 9 bases and J gave up 8 bases; unmatched junction bases: 8. Germline loops: CDR1 LNHDA, CDR2 SQIVND (reference sequence). TCRdb's table, derived via immunoSEQ multiplex PCR, lists solely in-frame clones and lacks some. The sample shows some 35,000 clones, about 64% of them seen only once. This clone was observed a few times. The clonotype was recovered from a human donor with chronic lymphocytic leukemia. The source material was PBMCs, sampled at disease progression, from a patient treated with ibrutinib. The V and J genes are TRBV19 and TRBJ1-1, with TRBD1 identical over 8 bases. The CDR3 DNA follows: TGTGCCAGCCGAGGACAGGGTACCGAAGCTTTCTTT. Translated, it gives CASRGQGTEAFF.